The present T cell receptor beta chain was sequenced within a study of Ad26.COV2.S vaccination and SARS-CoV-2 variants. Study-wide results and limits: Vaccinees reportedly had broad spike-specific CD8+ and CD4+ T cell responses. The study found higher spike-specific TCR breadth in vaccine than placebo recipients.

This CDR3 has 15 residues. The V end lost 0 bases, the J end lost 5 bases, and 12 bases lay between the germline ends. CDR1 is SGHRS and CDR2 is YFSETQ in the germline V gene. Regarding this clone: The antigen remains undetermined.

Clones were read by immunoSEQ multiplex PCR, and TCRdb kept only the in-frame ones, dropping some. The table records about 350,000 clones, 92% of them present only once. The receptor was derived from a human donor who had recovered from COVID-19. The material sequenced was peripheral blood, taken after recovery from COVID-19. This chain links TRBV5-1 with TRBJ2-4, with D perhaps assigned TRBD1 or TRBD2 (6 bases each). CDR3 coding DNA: TGCGCCAGCAGCTTGGTGACAGGAGGGGAAAACATTCAGTACTTC. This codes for CASSLVTGGENIQYF. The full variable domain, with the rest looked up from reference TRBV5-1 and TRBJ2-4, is KAGVTQTPRYLIKTRGQQVTLSCSPISGHRSVSWYQQTPGQGLQFLFEYFSETQRNKGNFPGRFSGRQFSNSRSEMNVSTLELGDSALYLCASSLVTGGENIQYFGAGTRLSVL.